This is a list of T cell receptor beta chains from one sample in a study of PD-1 blockade in classical Hodgkin lymphoma. Data came from immunoSEQ multiplex PCR; TCRdb stores just in-frame clones and leaves some out. The sample includes 20,000 to 30,000 clones, 60% to 80% seen only once; the top ten take 2.5% to 4%. This specimen consisted of peripheral blood mononuclear cells (PBMCs), obtained at baseline. The source of these receptors is a human donor with classical Hodgkin lymphoma. CDR3s include the opening cysteine and the closing phenylalanine or tryptophan. Each record gives: D gene, J gene, clone size, V gene, CDR3 protein, CDR3 DNA. D genes are given only for firm matches. Some rows have no size entry. The others give once, few or many, or a class for an expanded clone.

TRBD1 TRBJ1-1 few TRBV6-5 CASSPPGQMNTEAFF TGTGCCAGCAGTCCTCCGGGACAGATGAACACTGAAGCTTTCTTT
- TRBJ2-7 - TRBV30 CAWSRRGYEQYF TGTGCCTGGAGTAGGAGGGGGTACGAGCAGTACTTC
- TRBJ2-7 - TRBV7-8 CASSSVRTGTYEQYF TGTGCCAGCAGCTCGGTTCGGACGGGGACCTACGAGCAGTACTTC
TRBD2 TRBJ2-5 - TRBV11-2 CASSFVERGGQETQYF TGTGCCAGCAGCTTCGTCGAGCGGGGGGGCCAAGAGACCCAGTACTTC
- TRBJ1-1 - TRBV7-6 CASTVGGNTEAFF TGTGCCAGCACGGTTGGGGGGAACACTGAAGCTTTCTTT
TRBD2 TRBJ2-1 - TRBV2 CASRGTSGYNEQFF TGTGCCAGCAGGGGGACTAGCGGGTACAATGAGCAGTTCTTC
- TRBJ1-2 - TRBV4-1 CASSPDPGTVYGYTF TGCGCCAGCAGCCCCGACCCTGGGACGGTCTATGGCTACACCTTC
TRBD1 TRBJ1-1 - TRBV19 CASSLGTASYEAFF TGTGCCAGTAGCTTAGGGACAGCATCTTATGAAGCTTTCTTT
TRBD1 TRBJ1-6 - TRBV19 CASRPQGAGNSPLHF TGTGCCAGTAGACCACAGGGGGCAGGGAATTCACCCCTCCACTTT
TRBD2 TRBJ2-1 - TRBV4-1 CASSQLEAGAVNEQFF TGCGCCAGCAGCCAACTCGAAGCGGGGGCCGTGAATGAGCAGTTCTTC
- TRBJ2-1 few TRBV5-4 CVWGQHNEQFF TGTGTTTGGGGACAACACAATGAGCAGTTCTTC
- TRBJ2-7 - TRBV7-2 CASSTSGTSEQYF TGTGCCAGCAGCACCTCCGGGACATCCGAGCAGTACTTC
- TRBJ1-1 - TRBV9 CASSVSGRLNTEAFF TGTGCCAGCAGCGTAAGTGGGCGCCTGAACACTGAAGCTTTCTTT
TRBD1 TRBJ2-1 - TRBV12-5 CASGPPGQGGNEQFF TGTGCTAGTGGTCCCCCGGGACAGGGGGGCAATGAGCAGTTCTTC
- TRBJ2-1 - TRBV2 CASPLRGSSYNEQFF TGTGCCAGTCCCCTGCGAGGGTCATCCTACAATGAGCAGTTCTTC
- TRBJ2-1 - TRBV13 CASSLSLVYNEQFF TGTGCCAGCAGCTTAAGCCTAGTATACAATGAGCAGTTCTTC
- TRBJ2-5 few TRBV6-6 CASSGVGVETQYF TGTGCCAGCTCTGGTGTAGGGGTGGAGACCCAGTACTTC
- TRBJ2-7 few TRBV7-6 CASSVVQGTDEQYF TGTGCCAGCAGCGTGGTACAGGGAACGGACGAGCAGTACTTC
TRBD1 TRBJ2-1 - TRBV27 CASSLYPGGSYNEQFF TGTGCCAGCAGTTTATATCCAGGGGGATCCTACAATGAGCAGTTCTTC
- TRBJ1-1 few TRBV25-1 CASVRGNTEAFF TGTGCCAGCGTCAGGGGGAACACTGAAGCTTTCTTT